The clone carrying this TCR beta chain has only a few counts. There are 17 residues in the CDR3. Germline V lookup: CDR1 MNHEY, CDR2 SMNVEV (reference sequence). The V and J ends lost 2 bases and 2 bases respectively, with 16 bases between them. TCRdb reprocessed the RT-PCR reads with MiXCR, giving one entry per CDR3 protein. The sample carries approximately 720,000 distinct CDR3 sequences, 14% recorded once. Specimen: memory CD4+ T cells from blood. This TCR was sampled from a female donor in good health, serving as a healthy control. The rearrangement uses TRBV27 and TRBJ2-1, with a weak D call TRBD1 (6 bases). The CDR3 DNA reads as TGTGCCAGCAGTTTACTGACAGGCTCTGGGACCTACAATGAGCAGTTCTTC. The encoded protein is CASSLLTGSGTYNEQFF.